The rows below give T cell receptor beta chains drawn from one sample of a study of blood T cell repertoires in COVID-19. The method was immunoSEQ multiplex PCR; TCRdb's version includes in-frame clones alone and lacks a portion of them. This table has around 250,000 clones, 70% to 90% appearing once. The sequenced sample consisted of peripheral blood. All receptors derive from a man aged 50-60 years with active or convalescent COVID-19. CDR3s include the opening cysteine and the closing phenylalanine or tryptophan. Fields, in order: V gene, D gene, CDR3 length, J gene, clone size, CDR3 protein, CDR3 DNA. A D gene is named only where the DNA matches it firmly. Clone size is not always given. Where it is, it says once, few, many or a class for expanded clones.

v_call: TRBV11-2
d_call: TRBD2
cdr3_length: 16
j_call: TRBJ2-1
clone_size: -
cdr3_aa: CASSSSGALRGNEQFF
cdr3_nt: TGTGCCAGCAGCTCTAGCGGGGCCCTCCGGGGGAATGAGCAGTTCTTC

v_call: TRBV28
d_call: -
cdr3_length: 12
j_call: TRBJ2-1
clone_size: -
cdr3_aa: CASSPIRNEQFF
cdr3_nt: TGTGCCAGCAGTCCCATCCGGAATGAGCAGTTCTTC

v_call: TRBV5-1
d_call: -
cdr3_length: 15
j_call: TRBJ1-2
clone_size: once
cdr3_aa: CASSFQGQSLNGYTF
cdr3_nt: TGCGCCAGCAGCTTTCAGGGACAAAGCCTAAATGGCTACACCTTC

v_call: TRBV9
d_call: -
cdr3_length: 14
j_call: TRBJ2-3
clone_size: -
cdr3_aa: CASSPRRDTDTQYF
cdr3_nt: TGTGCCAGCAGCCCCAGACGGGACACAGATACGCAGTATTTT

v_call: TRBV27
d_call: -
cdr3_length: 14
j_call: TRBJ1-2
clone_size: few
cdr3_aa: CASRYRAEAYGYTF
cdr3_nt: TGTGCCAGCAGGTACAGGGCAGAAGCCTATGGCTACACCTTC

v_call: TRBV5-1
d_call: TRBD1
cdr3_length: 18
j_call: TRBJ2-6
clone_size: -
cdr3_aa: CASSLGGTGGSGANVLTF
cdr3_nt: TGCGCCAGCAGCTTGGGCGGGACAGGGGGCTCTGGGGCCAACGTCCTGACTTTC

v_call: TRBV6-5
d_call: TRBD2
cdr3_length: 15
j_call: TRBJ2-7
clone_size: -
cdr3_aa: CASSYVGTSPYEQYF
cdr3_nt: TGTGCCAGCAGTTACGTCGGGACTAGCCCCTACGAGCAGTACTTC

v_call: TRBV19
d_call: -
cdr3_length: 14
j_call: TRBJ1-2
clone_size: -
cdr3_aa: CASSPRPQDSGYTF
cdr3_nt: TGTGCCAGTAGTCCCCGTCCCCAGGACTCAGGCTACACCTTC

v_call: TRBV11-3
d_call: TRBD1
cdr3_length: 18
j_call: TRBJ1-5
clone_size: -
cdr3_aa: CASSRDRGRPYSNQPQHF
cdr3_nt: TGTGCCAGCAGCAGGGACAGGGGGCGACCTTATAGCAATCAGCCCCAGCATTTT

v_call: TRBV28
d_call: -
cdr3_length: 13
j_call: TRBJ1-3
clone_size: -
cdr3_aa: CASRGAPGNTIYF
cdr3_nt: TGTGCCAGCAGGGGGGCCCCTGGAAACACCATATATTTT

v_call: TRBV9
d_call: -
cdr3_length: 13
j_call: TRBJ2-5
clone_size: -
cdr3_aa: CASSPSPQETQYF
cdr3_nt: TGTGCCAGCAGCCCGAGCCCCCAAGAGACCCAGTACTTC

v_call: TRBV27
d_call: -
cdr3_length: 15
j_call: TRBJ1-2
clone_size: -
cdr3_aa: CASSLARGPTSGYTF
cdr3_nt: TGTGCCAGCAGTTTAGCCCGAGGCCCTACTAGCGGCTACACCTTC

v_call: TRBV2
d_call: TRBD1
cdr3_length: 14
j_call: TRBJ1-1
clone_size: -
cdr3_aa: CASKLGTGSVGAFF
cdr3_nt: TGTGCCAGCAAACTCGGGACAGGGTCGGTTGGGGCTTTCTTT

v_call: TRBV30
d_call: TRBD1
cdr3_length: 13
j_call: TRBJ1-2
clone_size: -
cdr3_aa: CAWSGTGNYGYTF
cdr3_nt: TGTGCCTGGAGCGGGACAGGGAACTATGGCTACACCTTC

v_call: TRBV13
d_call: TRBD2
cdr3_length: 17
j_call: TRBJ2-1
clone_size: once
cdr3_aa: CASSLRTSGRAGNEQFF
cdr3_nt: TGTGCCAGCAGCCTACGGACTAGCGGGAGGGCGGGGAATGAGCAGTTCTTC

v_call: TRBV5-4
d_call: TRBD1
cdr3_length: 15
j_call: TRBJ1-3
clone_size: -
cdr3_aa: CASSRQGAAGNTIYF
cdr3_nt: TGTGCCAGCAGCCGACAGGGTGCAGCTGGAAACACCATATATTTT

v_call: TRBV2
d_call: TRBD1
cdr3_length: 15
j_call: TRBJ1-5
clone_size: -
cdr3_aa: CASSESGQGNQPQHF
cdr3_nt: TGTGCCAGCAGTGAATCAGGACAGGGGAATCAGCCCCAGCATTTT

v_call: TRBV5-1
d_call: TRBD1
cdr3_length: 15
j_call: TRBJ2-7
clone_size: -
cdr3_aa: CASSLRTGATYEQYF
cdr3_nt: TGCGCCAGCAGCTTGAGGACAGGGGCGACCTACGAGCAGTACTTC

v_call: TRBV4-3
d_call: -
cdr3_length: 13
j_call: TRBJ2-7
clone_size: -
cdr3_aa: CASSQRLAYEQYF
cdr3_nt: TGCGCCAGCAGCCAGAGACTAGCCTACGAGCAGTACTTC

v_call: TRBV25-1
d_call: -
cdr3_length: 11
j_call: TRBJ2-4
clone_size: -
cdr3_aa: CASSGRNIQYF
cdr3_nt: TGTGCCAGCAGTGGCAGAAACATTCAGTACTTC

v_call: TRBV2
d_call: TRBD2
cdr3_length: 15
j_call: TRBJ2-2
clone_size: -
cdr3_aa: CASRGTSGSPGELFF
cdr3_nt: TGTGCCAGCAGAGGGACTAGCGGGAGTCCCGGGGAGCTGTTTTTT

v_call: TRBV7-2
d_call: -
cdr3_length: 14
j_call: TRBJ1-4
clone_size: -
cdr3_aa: CASSQGLPPEKLFF
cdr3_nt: TGTGCCAGCAGCCAGGGGCTACCCCCTGAAAAACTGTTTTTT

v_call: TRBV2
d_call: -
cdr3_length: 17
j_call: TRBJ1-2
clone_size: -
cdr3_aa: CASSALGVVWTFYGYTF
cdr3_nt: TGTGCCAGCAGTGCTTTGGGAGTGGTCTGGACCTTCTATGGCTACACCTTC

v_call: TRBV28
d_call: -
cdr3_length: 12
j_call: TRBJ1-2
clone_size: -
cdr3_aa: CASSLRSYGYTF
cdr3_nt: TGTGCCAGCAGTTTGAGATCCTATGGCTACACCTTC

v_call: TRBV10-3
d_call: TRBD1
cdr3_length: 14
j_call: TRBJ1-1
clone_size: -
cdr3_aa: CAIRKTGAWAEAFF
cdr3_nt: TGTGCCATCAGAAAGACAGGGGCATGGGCTGAAGCTTTCTTT

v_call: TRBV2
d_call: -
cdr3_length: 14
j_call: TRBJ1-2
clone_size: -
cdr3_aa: CASTQARGRGGYTF
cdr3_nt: TGTGCCAGCACCCAAGCCAGGGGAAGGGGTGGCTACACCTTC

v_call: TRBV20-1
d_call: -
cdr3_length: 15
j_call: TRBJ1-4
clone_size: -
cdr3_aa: CSASRGEGIGEKLFF
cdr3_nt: TGCAGTGCTAGTCGCGGGGAGGGGATTGGTGAAAAACTGTTTTTT

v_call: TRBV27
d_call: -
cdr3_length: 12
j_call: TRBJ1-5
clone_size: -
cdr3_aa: CASCSGNQPQHF
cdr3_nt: TGTGCCAGTTGTTCAGGGAATCAGCCCCAGCATTTT